This T cell receptor beta chain is drawn from a study of CXCR3-negative and CXCR3-positive naive CD8 T cells. The authors made the TRB cDNA libraries by 5' RACE using UMI labels. TCRdb reprocessed the 5' RACE reads and keeps a single row for each CDR3 protein, giving no DNA. Recorded here are about 150,000 distinct CDR3 sequences; the top ten clones represent 0.41%. Whole-study results and caveats: Against CXCR3-negative naive cells, CXCR3-positive naive cells showed more hydrophobic TRB CDR3s. Diversity proved comparably high across both naive subsets and much lower in memory CD8+ cells.

The CDR3 totals 17 residues. Germline assignment: CDR1 SGHRS and CDR2 YFSETQ. About this clonotype: Its antigen remains unknown.

Material for sequencing was naive CXCR3+ CD8+ T cells from blood. As to subset: CD45RO-CCR7+CD27+CD95- naive CD8+ T cells expressing CXCR3 (TNR3+). This chain uses TRBV5-1 with TRBJ2-1. The sequence derives from a human donor in good health. Some clones in this sample may be carry-over from other donors' samples. CDR3 region: CASSLGPTGTTYNEQFF.